A single sample gave rise to the 6 T cell receptor beta chains below, sequenced in a study of CD8+ T cells in alopecia areata. Extracted RNA was reverse transcribed into cDNA, the sequencing template. TCRdb's copy holds only in-frame clones and misses some; the assay was immunoSEQ multiplex PCR. The sample lists 110,000 or so clones; 50% to 65% were seen once. Regarding treatment: oral pan-JAK inhibitor, 5-10 mg twice daily. The sample consisted of CD4+ T cells sorted from blood, taken at week 24, from a patient treated with tofacitinib. These receptors all stem from a human donor with alopecia areata.

V usage is TRBV4-2 and J usage is TRBJ2-1, with 9 bases that match TRBD2. V shed 1 base, J shed 7 bases, and the junction held 14 bases outside the gene matches. CDR1 and CDR2 (germline): LGHNA, YNFKEQ. The CDR3 extends over 18 amino acids. The CDR3: CASSQGPGAGGPRNEQFF. Here the CDR3 DNA reads TGTGCCAGCAGCCAAGGCCCCGGGGCGGGGGGGCCAAGGAATGAGCAGTTCTTC.

There are a few counts of this clone. This rearrangement joins TRBV5-1 to TRBJ1-5; D remains ambiguous. V lost 4 bases and J 4 bases, leaving 15 bases between the germline ends. The CDR3 has 15 residues. CDR1 SGHRS and CDR2 YFSETQ come from the germline V gene. CDR3 residues: CASSPWTGDNQPQHF. In DNA, the CDR3 is TGCGCCAGCAGCCCTTGGACCGGAGATAATCAGCCCCAGCATTTT.

This clone occurred a few times. This sequence joins TRBV25-1 and TRBJ2-1, with D tentatively TRBD1 (5 bases). CDR1 is MGHDK, CDR2 SYGVNS, per germline. The CDR3 runs to 11 residues. Trimming removed 6 bases at V and 5 bases at J, with 5 bases between. The CDR3 region has the DNA TGTGCCAGCAGACAGGACAATGAGCAGTTCTTC. Amino acids: CASRQDNEQFF.

The chain couples TRBV30 to TRBJ2-7; maybe TRBD1 (6 bases). Trimming shortened V by 5 bases and J by 2 bases, and 7 bases separated the two germline ends. Germline CDR1 reads GTSNPN; CDR2 reads SVGIG (reference sequence). The CDR3 consists of 11 residues. The CDR3 loop is CAWGGTYEQYF. CDR3 bases: TGTGCCTGGGGGGGCACCTACGAGCAGTACTTC.

The chain is built from TRBV29-1 and TRBJ1-2; the D gene is possibly TRBD1 (6 bases). Germline V lookup: CDR1 SQVTM, CDR2 ANQGSEA. The CDR3 totals 16 residues. The V end was cut by 4 bases, the J end by 6 bases, with 24 bases between. The CDR3 DNA sequence: TGCAGCGTTGTGTACGGACAGCGGGGGCATTTAAATGGCTACACCTTC. Protein sequence: CSVVYGQRGHLNGYTF.

V is TRBV10-3 and J is TRBJ2-5; D may correspond to TRBD1 or TRBD2 (5 bases each). Germline CDR1 is ENHRY and CDR2 is SYGVKD. This CDR3 region has 13 residues. With 8 bases removed from V and 1 base from J, the gap between germline ends came to 11 bases. CDR3 sequence reads: CAIQGELQETQYF. Here the CDR3 DNA reads TGTGCCATCCAGGGAGAACTCCAAGAGACCCAGTACTTC.